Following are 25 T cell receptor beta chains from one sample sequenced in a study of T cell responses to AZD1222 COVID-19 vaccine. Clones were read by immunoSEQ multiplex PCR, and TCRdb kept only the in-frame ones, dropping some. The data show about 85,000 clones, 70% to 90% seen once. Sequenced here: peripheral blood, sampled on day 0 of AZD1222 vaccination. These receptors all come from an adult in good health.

This chain's CDR3 is CASSLGQGRVQNNEQFF. CDR3 bases: TGTGCCAGCAGCCTCGGACAGGGGAGGGTCCAAAACAATGAGCAGTTCTTC. The rearrangement links TRBV11-2 to TRBJ2-1, with 9 bases that match TRBD1. This CDR3 has 17 amino acids. Germline CDR1 is SGHAT and CDR2 is FQNNGV. The junction had 13 bases not matched to a gene; V was cut back by 5 bases and J by 5 bases.

The CDR3 loop reads CASRPVGDAEKLFF. CDR3 in DNA: TGCGCCAGCAGACCCGTTGGGGACGCTGAAAAACTGTTTTTT. The rearrangement links TRBV4-1 to TRBJ1-4, with D possibly matching TRBD1 (5 bases). The CDR3 contains 14 residues. With 6 bases removed from V and 7 bases from J, the gap between germline ends came to 15 bases. The V gene's germline CDR1 is MGHRA and CDR2 YSYEKL.

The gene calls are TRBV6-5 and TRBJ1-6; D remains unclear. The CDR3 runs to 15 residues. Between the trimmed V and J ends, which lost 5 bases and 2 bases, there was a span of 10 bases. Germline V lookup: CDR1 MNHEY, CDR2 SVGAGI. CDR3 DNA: TGTGCCAGCAGTACTCGGAGCCCCTATAATTCACCCCTCCACTTT. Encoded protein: CASSTRSPYNSPLHF.

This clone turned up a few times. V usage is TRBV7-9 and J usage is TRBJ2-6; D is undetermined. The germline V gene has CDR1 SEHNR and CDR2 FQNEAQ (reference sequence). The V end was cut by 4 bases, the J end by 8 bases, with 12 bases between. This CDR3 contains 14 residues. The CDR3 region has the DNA TGTGCCAGCAGCTCGACGGAGAGGTCCAACGTCCTGACTTTC. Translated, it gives CASSSTERSNVLTF.

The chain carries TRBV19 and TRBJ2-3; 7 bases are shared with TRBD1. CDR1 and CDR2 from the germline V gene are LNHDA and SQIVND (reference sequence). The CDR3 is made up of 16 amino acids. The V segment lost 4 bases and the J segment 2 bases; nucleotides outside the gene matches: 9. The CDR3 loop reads CASSNPTGKNTDTQYF. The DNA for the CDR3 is TGTGCCAGTAGTAACCCGACAGGGAAGAACACAGATACGCAGTATTTT.

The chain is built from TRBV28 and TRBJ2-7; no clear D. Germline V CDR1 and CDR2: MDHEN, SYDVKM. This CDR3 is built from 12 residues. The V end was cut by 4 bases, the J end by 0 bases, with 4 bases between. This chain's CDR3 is CASSYSSYEQYF. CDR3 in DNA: TGTGCCAGCAGTTATAGCTCCTACGAGCAGTACTTC.

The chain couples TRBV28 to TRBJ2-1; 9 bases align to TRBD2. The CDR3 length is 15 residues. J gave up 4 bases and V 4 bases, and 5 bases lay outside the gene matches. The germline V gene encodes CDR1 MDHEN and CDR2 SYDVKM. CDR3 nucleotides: TGTGCCAGCAGTTCCCCTAGCGGGATGTACAATGAGCAGTTCTTC. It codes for CASSSPSGMYNEQFF.

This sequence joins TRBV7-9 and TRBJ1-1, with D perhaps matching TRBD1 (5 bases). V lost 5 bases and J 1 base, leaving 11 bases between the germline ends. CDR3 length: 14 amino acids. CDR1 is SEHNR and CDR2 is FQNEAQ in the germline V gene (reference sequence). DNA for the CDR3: TGTGCCAGCAGCGAAAGACAGTCGAACACTGAAGCTTTCTTT. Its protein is CASSERQSNTEAFF.

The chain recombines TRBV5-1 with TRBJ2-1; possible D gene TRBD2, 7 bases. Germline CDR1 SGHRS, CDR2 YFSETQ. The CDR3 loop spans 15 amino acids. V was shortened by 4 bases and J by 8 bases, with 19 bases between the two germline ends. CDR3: CASSPAGAGGHEQFF. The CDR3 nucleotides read TGCGCCAGCAGCCCTGCGGGGGCCGGCGGGCATGAGCAGTTCTTC.

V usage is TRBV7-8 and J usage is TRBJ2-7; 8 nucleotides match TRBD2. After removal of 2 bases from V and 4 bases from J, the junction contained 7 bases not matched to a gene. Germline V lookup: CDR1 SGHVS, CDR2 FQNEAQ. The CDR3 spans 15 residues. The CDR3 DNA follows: TGTGCCAGCAGCTTAATCAGCGGGAGTCTATACGAGCAGTACTTC. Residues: CASSLISGSLYEQYF.

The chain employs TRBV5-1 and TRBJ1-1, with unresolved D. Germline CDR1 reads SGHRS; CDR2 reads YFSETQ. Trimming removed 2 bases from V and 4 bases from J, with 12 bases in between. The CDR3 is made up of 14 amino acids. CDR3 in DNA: TGCGCCAGCAGCTTTGTAGGGCAGGCCACTGAAGCTTTCTTT. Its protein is CASSFVGQATEAFF.

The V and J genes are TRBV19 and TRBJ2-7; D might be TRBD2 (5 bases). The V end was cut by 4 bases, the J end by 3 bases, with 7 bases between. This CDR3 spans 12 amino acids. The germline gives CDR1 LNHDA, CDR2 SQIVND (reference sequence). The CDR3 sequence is CASSTSGYEQYF. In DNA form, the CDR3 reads TGTGCCAGTAGTACGAGCGGCTACGAGCAGTACTTC.

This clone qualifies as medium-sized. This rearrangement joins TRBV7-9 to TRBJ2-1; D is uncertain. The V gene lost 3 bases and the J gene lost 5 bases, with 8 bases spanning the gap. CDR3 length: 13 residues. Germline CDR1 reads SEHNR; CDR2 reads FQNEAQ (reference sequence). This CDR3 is CASSFSSNNEQFF. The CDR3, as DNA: TGTGCCAGCAGCTTCAGCAGCAACAATGAGCAGTTCTTC. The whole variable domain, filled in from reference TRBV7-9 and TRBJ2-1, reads DTGVSQNPRHKITKRGQNVTFRCDPISEHNRLYWYRQTLGQGPEFLTYFQNEAQLEKSRLLSDRFSAERPKGSFSTLEIQRTEQGDSAMYLCASSFSSNNEQFFGPGTRLTVL.

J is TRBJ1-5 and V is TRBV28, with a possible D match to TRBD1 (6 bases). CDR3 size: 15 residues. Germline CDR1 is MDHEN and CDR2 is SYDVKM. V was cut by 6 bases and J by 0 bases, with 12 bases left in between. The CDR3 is CASRGRGASNQPQHF. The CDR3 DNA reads TGTGCCAGCAGGGGGAGGGGGGCTAGCAATCAGCCCCAGCATTTT.

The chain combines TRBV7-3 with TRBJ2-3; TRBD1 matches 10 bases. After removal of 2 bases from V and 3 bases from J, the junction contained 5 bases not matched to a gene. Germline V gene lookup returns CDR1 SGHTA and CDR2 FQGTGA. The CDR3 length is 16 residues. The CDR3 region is CASSLGDRGRTDTQYF. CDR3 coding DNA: TGTGCCAGCAGCTTAGGGGACAGGGGAAGGACAGATACGCAGTATTTT.

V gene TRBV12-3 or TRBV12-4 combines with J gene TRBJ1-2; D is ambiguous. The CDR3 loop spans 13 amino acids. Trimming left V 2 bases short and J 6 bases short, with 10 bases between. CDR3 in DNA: TGTGCCAGCAGTTTATTCCGGCAGGATGGCTACACCTTC. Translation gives CASSLFRQDGYTF.

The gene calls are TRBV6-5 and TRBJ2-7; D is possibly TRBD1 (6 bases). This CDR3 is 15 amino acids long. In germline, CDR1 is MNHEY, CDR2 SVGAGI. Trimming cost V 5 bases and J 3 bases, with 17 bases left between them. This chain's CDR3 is CASSPGQPPHYEQYF. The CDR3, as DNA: TGTGCCAGCAGTCCTGGACAGCCACCCCACTACGAGCAGTACTTC.

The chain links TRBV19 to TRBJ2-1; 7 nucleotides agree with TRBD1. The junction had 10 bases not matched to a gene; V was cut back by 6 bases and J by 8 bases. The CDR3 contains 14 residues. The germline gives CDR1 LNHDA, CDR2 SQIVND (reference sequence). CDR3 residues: CASSPGQGGDEQFF. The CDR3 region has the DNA TGTGCCAGTAGCCCGGGACAAGGGGGCGATGAGCAGTTCTTC.

CDR3 DNA: TGTGCCAGCTCACCCACTCCCAGGGGCATCACGAGTAAGGCTGGAAACACCATATATTTT. Translated, it gives CASSPTPRGITSKAGNTIYF. The gene calls are TRBV18 and TRBJ1-3, with D possibly being TRBD1 (6 bases). Germline assignment: CDR1 KGHSH and CDR2 LQKENI. The CDR3 is 20 residues long. V was trimmed by 3 bases and J by 2 bases, leaving 26 bases between them.

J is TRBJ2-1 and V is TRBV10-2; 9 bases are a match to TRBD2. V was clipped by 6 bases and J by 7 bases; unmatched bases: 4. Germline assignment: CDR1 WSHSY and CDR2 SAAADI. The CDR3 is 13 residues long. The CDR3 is CASRLAGVNEQFF. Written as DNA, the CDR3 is TGCGCCAGCAGATTAGCGGGAGTGAATGAGCAGTTCTTC.

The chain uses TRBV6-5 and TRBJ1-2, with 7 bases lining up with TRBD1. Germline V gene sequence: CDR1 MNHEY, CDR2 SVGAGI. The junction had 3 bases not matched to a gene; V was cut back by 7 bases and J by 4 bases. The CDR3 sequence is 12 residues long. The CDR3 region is CASTRDSYGYTF. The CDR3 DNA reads TGTGCCAGCACCAGGGACAGCTATGGCTACACCTTC.

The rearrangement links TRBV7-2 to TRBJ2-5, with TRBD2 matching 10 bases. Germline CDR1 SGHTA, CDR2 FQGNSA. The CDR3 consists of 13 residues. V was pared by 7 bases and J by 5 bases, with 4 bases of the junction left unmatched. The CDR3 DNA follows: TGTGCCAGCAATCTAGCGGGAGTGGAGACCCAGTACTTC. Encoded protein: CASNLAGVETQYF.

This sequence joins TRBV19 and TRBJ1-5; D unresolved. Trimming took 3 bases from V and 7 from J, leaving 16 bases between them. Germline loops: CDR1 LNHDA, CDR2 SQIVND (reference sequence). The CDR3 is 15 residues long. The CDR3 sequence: CASSIFLGGGQPQHF. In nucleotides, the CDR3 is TGTGCCAGTAGTATTTTCCTAGGAGGTGGACAGCCCCAGCATTTT.

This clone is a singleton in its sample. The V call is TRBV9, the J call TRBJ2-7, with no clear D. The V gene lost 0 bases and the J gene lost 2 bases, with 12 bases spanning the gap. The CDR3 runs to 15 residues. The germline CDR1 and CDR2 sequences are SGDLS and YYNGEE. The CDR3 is CASSVDGGRTYEQYF. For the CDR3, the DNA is TGTGCCAGCAGCGTAGATGGCGGCCGGACCTACGAGCAGTACTTC.

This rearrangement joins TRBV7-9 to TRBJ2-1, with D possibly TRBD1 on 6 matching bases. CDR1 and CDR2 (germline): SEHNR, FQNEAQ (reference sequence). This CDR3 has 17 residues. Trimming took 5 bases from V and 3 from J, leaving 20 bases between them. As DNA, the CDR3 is TGTGCCAGCAGCCCCCCGGTTTGGACAGTAATCTACAATGAGCAGTTCTTC. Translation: CASSPPVWTVIYNEQFF. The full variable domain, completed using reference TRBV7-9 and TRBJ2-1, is DTGVSQNPRHKITKRGQNVTFRCDPISEHNRLYWYRQTLGQGPEFLTYFQNEAQLEKSRLLSDRFSAERPKGSFSTLEIQRTEQGDSAMYLCASSPPVWTVIYNEQFFGPGTRLTVL.